This T cell receptor beta chain was identified during a study of early T cells in non-severe SARS-CoV-2 infection. Only a few counts were recorded for this clonotype. CDR1 is SNHLY and CDR2 is FYNNEI in the germline V gene. The CDR3 loop spans 13 amino acids. V lost 6 bases and J 2 bases, leaving 8 bases between the germline ends. TCRdb reprocessed the 5' RACE reads via MiXCR and lists one record per CDR3 protein. The sample has about 59,000 distinct CDR3 sequences; roughly 12% are singletons. The sequence was collected from an adult who was a healthcare worker with PCR-confirmed SARS-CoV-2 infection or an uninfected control (not recorded which). The sample consisted of whole blood. The V and J genes are TRBV2 and TRBJ2-1; D unresolved. Here the CDR3 reads CASRDLPYNEQFF. The CDR3 DNA is TGTGCCAGCAGAGACCTGCCCTACAATGAGCAGTTCTTC.